This T cell receptor beta chain came from a study of CD8 T cells in ankylosing spondylitis. Molecular-barcoded quantitative 5'-RACE produced these TCR beta libraries. TCRdb fed the 5' RACE reads into MiXCR, producing one record per CDR3 protein. The table includes some 130,000 distinct CDR3 sequences, roughly an eighth detected once. This clonotype appeared many times. What was sequenced was blood, either unsorted or a sorted T cell fraction (not recorded which). The sequence was collected from a female donor with ankylosing spondylitis or in good health (not recorded which).

CDR3 bases: TGTGCCAGCAGTTCCCACCGGACTAGCGGGAACAATGAGCAGTTCTTC. Its protein is CASSSHRTSGNNEQFF. V and J are TRBV6-5 and TRBJ2-1, with TRBD2 matching 12 bases. This CDR3 has 16 amino acids. The V segment lost 4 bases and the J segment 5 bases; nucleotides outside the gene matches: 6. Per the germline V gene, CDR1 is MNHEY and CDR2 is SVGAGI.